This TCR beta chain was recovered during a study of Graves' ophthalmopathy and Graves' hyperthyroidism. The CDR3 length is 14 residues. Germline V gene sequence: CDR1 ENHRY, CDR2 SYGVKD. Germline trimming cut 6 bases from V and 11 bases from J; bases unmatched to any gene: 8. Diagnoses were established from clinical symptoms, serum thyroxine, TRAb, thyroid ultrasound and orbital computed tomography. Scientists amplified the TCR beta CDR3 regions from RNA transcripts. HTBI primers were employed in first-round RT-PCR, then a second-round multiplex PCR followed. TCRdb fed the multiplex PCR reads into MiXCR, producing one record per CDR3 protein. The sample consists of roughly 1.1 million distinct CDR3 sequences, 35% to 45% of them appearing once.

The sample comprised peripheral blood or thyroid tissue (not recorded which). The chain employs TRBV10-3 and TRBJ1-6; 9 bases line up with TRBD1. The TCR was taken from an adult man with Graves' hyperthyroidism. DNA for the CDR3: TGTGCCATCAGGCTGACAGGGGGTCCGGCACCCCTCCACTTT. Its translation is CAIRLTGGPAPLHF.